This T cell receptor (beta chain) is from a study of vaccination effects on CD4 cells after COVID-19. Overall study results and limits: Spike-reactive clones in convalescents after vaccination were chiefly newly vaccine-induced. Clones of infection and vaccine origin contracted markedly late after vaccination.

This clone was seen only a few times. Its antigen is not known. Ahead of sequencing, the ViraFEST assay grew antigen-specific CD4+ T cells using viral peptide pools. After roughly eleven days in culture, the CD4+ T cells were isolated. The infection with SARS-CoV-2 (confirmed by PCR) occurred in this person between March and December 2020. Cultures given an HIV-1 Nef peptide pool acted as the negative control. CDR3 size: 13 residues. With 4 bases clipped from V and 7 bases from J, the junction kept 2 bases outside the gene matches. CDR1 and CDR2 from the germline V gene are SNHLY and FYNNEI. Sequenced by immunoSEQ multiplex PCR; TCRdb stores in-frame clones only, minus some. The sample contains about 70,000 clones, about 69% of which appear only once.

V is TRBV2 and J is TRBJ1-5; 9 bases are a match to TRBD1. Source: CD4+ T cells from PBMCs cultured with HIV peptides, taken before COVID-19 vaccination. Indicated subset: HIV-1 Nef peptide pool negative control/reference culture. The source is a human donor who had a prior SARS-CoV-2 infection. The CDR3 DNA reads TGTGCCAGCAGTGGACAGGGGGACCAGCCCCAGCATTTT. This sequence encodes CASSGQGDQPQHF.